This entry is about one TCR beta chain. The record originates from a study of blood T cell repertoires in COVID-19. Study summary: PBMCs, B-cell-depleted T cells, or T cells provided the cDNA or gDNA that made up the material.

Trimming pared 1 base from V and 1 base from J, leaving 12 bases between. CDR3 length equals 16 residues. Per germline, CDR1 LGHNA and CDR2 YNFKEQ. Per the study methods: Reference gene primer amplification gave nucleated cell count estimates. Sequencing was performed with immunoSEQ multiplex PCR; in TCRdb, only in-frame clones are kept and a portion is missing. V and J calls and clone size are given by that table; D and trimming were obtained from the DNA. The sample has 200,000 or so clones, 85% to 90% seen once. This sequence was found in a man in his fifties or sixties with acute or convalescent COVID-19. Material: peripheral blood. This chain joins TRBV4-2 and TRBJ2-3; tentatively, D is TRBD1 (6 bases). The CDR3 here is CASSQAGSGGTDTQYF. The CDR3 DNA reads as TGTGCCAGCAGCCAAGCTGGGTCAGGGGGCACAGATACGCAGTATTTT.